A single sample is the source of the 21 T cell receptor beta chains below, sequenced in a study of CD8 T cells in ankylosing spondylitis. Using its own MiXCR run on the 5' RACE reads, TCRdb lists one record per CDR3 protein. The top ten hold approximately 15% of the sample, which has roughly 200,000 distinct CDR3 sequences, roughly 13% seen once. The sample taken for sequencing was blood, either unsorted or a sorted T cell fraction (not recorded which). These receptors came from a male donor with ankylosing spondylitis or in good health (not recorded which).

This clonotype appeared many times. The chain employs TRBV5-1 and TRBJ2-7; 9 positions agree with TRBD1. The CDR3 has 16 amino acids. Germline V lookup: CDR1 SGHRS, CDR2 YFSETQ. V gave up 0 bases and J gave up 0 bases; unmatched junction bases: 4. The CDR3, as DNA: TGCGCCAGCAGCTTGGTCGGGACAGGGAGCTCCTACGAGCAGTACTTC. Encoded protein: CASSLVGTGSSYEQYF.

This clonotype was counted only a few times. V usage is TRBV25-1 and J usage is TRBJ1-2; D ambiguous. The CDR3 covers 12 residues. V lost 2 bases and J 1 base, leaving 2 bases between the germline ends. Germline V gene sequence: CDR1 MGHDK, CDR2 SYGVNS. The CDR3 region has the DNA TGTGCCAGCAGTGAAAATAACTATGGCTACACCTTC. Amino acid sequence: CASSENNYGYTF.

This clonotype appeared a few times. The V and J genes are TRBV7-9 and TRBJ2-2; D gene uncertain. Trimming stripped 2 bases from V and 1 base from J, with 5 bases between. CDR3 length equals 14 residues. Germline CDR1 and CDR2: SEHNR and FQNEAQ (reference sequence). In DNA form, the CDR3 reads TGTGCCAGCAGCTTACAATGGAACACCGGGGAGCTGTTTTTT. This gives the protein CASSLQWNTGELFF. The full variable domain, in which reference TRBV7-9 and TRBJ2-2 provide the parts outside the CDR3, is DTGVSQNPRHKITKRGQNVTFRCDPISEHNRLYWYRQTLGQGPEFLTYFQNEAQLEKSRLLSDRFSAERPKGSFSTLEIQRTEQGDSAMYLCASSLQWNTGELFFGEGSRLTVL.

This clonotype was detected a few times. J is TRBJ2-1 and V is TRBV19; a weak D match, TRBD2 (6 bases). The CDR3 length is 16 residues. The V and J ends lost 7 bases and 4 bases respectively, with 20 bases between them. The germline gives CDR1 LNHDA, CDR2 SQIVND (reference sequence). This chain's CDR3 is CASTADYPESYNEQFF. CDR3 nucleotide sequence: TGTGCCAGTACCGCGGACTACCCAGAATCTTACAATGAGCAGTTCTTC.

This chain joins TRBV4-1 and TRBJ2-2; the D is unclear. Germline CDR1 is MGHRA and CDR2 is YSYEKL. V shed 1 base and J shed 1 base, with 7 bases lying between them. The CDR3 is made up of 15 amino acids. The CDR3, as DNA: TGCGCCAGCAGCCAAGGCAGGTGGAACACCGGGGAGCTGTTTTTT. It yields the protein CASSQGRWNTGELFF.

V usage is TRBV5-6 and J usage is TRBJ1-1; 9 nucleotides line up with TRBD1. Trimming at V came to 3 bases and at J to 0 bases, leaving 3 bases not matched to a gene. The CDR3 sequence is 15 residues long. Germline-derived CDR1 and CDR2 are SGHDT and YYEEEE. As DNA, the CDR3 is TGTGCCAGCAGCTCGGGGACAGGGATGAACACTGAAGCTTTCTTT. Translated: CASSSGTGMNTEAFF.

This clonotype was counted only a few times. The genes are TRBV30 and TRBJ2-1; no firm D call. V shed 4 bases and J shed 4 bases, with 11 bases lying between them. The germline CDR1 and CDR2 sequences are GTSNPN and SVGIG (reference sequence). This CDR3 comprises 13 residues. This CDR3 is CAWMRVTYNEQFF. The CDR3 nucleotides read TGTGCCTGGATGAGAGTTACTTACAATGAGCAGTTCTTC.

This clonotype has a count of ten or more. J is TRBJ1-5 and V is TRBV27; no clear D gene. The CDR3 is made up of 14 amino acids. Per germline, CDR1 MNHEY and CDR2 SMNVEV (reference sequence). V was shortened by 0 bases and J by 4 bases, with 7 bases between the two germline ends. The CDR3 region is CASSLSLGNQPQHF. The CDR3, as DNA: TGTGCCAGCAGTTTATCGTTGGGGAATCAGCCCCAGCATTTT.

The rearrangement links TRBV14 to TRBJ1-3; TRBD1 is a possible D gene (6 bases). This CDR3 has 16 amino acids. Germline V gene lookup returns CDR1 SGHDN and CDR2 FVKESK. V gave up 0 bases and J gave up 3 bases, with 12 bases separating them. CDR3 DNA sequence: TGTGCCAGCAGCCAAGAAATAGGGGGAAGTGGAAACACCATATATTTT. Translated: CASSQEIGGSGNTIYF.

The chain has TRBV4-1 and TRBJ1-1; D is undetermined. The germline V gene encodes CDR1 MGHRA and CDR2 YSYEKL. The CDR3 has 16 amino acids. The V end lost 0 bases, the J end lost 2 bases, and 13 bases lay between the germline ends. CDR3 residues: CASSQDLGHLNTEAFF. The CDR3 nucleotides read TGCGCCAGCAGCCAAGATCTAGGGCACCTAAACACTGAAGCTTTCTTT.

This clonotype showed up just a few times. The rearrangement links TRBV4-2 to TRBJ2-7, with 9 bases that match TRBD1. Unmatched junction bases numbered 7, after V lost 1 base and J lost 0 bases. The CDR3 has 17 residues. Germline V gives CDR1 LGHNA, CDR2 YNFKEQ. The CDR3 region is CASSQVPGTGSSYEQYF. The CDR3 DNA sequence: TGTGCCAGCAGCCAAGTCCCCGGGACAGGGTCCTCCTACGAGCAGTACTTC.

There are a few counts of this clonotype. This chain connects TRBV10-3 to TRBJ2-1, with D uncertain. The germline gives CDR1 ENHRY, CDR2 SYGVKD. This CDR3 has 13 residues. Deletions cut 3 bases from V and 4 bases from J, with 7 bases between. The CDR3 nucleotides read TGTGCCATCAGTGATGAACCTTACAATGAGCAGTTCTTC. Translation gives CAISDEPYNEQFF.

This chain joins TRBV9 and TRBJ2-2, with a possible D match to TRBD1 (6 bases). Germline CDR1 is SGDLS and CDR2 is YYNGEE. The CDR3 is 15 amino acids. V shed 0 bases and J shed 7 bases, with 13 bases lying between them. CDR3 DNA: TGTGCCAGCAGCGTAGAGTGGGGGCCAATCGGGGAGCTGTTTTTT. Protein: CASSVEWGPIGELFF.

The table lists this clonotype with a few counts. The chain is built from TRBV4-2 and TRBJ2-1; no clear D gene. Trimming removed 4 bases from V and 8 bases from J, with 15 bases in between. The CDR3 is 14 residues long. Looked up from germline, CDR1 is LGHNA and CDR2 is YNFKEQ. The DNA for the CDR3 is TGTGCCAGCAGCCCCGCCCCCCCTGGTGATGAGCAGTTCTTC. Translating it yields CASSPAPPGDEQFF.

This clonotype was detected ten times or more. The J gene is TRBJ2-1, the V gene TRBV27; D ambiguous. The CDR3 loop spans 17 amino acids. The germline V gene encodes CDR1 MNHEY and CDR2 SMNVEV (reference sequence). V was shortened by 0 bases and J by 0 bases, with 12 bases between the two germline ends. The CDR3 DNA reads TGTGCCAGCAGTTTATCCCTCCCTGGTAGCTCCTACAATGAGCAGTTCTTC. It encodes CASSLSLPGSSYNEQFF.

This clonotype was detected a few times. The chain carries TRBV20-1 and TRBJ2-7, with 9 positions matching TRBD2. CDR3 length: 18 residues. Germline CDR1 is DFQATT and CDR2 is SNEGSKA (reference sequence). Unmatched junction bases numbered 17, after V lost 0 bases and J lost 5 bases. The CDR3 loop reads CSARDRRLAGIETHEQYF. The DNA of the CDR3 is TGCAGTGCTAGAGATCGTCGTCTAGCGGGGATTGAAACCCACGAGCAGTACTTC.

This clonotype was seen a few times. Here the CDR3 reads CATSTTGPVVQAEKLFF. The CDR3 DNA is TGTGCCACCAGCACAACCGGGCCCGTTGTACAGGCTGAAAAACTGTTTTTT. The chain is built from TRBV15 and TRBJ1-4, with D tentatively TRBD1 (5 bases). The CDR3 has 17 residues. V was cut by 4 bases and J by 7 bases, with 22 bases left in between. Germline V gene sequence: CDR1 LNHNV, CDR2 YYDKDF (reference sequence).

The CDR3 DNA reads TGCGCCAGCAGCCAGACAGGACTAGCGGGGCGAGAGACCCAGTACTTC. It codes for CASSQTGLAGRETQYF. The gene calls are TRBV4-1 and TRBJ2-5; 12 bases are a match to TRBD2. Germline V lookup: CDR1 MGHRA, CDR2 YSYEKL. This CDR3 region has 16 residues. Trimming cost V 3 bases and J 4 bases; bases outside gene matches: 6.

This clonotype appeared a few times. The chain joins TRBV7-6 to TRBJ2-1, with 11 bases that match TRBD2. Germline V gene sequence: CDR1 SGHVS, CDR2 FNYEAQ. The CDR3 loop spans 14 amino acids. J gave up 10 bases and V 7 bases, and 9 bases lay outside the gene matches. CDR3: CASTTTSGSGEQFF. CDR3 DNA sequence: TGTGCCAGCACCACCACTAGCGGGAGCGGCGAGCAGTTCTTC. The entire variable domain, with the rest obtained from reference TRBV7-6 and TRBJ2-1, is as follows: GAGVSQSPRYKVTKRGQDVALRCDPISGHVSLYWYRQALGQGPEFLTYFNYEAQQDKSGLPNDRFSAERPEGSISTLTIQRTEQRDSAMYRCASTTTSGSGEQFFGPGTRLTVL.

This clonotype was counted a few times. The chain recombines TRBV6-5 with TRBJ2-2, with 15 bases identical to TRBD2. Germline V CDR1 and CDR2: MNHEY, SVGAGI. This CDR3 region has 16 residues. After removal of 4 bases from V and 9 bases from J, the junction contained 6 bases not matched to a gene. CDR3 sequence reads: CASSSSGLAGGRELFF. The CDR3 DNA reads TGTGCCAGCAGTTCATCGGGACTAGCGGGAGGCAGGGAGCTGTTTTTT.

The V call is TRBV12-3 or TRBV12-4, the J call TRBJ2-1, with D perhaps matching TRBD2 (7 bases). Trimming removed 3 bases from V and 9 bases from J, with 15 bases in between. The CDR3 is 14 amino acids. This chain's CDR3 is CASSLTSRGTEQFF. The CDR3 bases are TGTGCCAGCAGTTTGACTAGCAGGGGCACTGAGCAGTTCTTC.